This T cell receptor (beta chain) was retrieved from a study of cytomegalovirus exposure and HLA in healthy donors (dated by TCRdb to about 2017). About the study as a whole: In an earlier analysis of under 750 of the donors, around 300 Gb of sequence data and 90 million to 130 million unique TCR beta sequences from 150 million to 200 million T cells were reported. HLA typing covered class I and class II loci at four-digit resolution. Of the 350 to 450 genotyped donors, over 65% fell in the genetic ancestry cluster associated with self-reported Caucasian donors. All discovery cohort repertoires had been generated on a single sequencing platform. Along with the approximately 700-subject first cohort, a separate validation cohort of 120 different subjects was used. The study combined high-throughput TCR immunosequencing, statistical association of individual TCRs with disease status, and machine learning to predict cytomegalovirus infection status. Genome-wide SNP genotypes for about 65% of the 666 donors were used in a later genetic analysis, which treated that subset as a discovery cohort. A later analysis re-examined previously published TCR beta repertoires from roughly 650 donors and added high-resolution HLA genotyping to investigate patterns of TCR occurrence. Donor age, sex, ethnicity and CMV serostatus were compiled alongside the repertoire data. Rather than drawing on any new phenotypic data, the later analysis identified candidate immune exposures from TCR beta sequences and the way those sequences occurred across donors. Across around 400 genotyped donors of the cohort, an average of about 200,000 unique TCR beta nucleotide sequences per donor were sequenced, and roughly 20% of those sequences were non-productive. To decide whether each TCR beta V gene segment behaved as functional or pseudogenic, an earlier analysis of approximately 590 of the donors relied on high-throughput TCR beta sequencing. The number of donors typed differed by locus, with roughly 620-640 for A, B, C, DRB1 and DQB1, 522 for DQA1, 600 to 610 for DPA1, and around 450 for DPB1. Because of strong linkage in the cohort, roughly five DR-DQ haplotypes were treated as single units for association and clustering. Roughly 300 gigabases of sequencing data and approximately 84 million unique TCR sequences were included in an early release covering over 600 HLA-typed donors. The study profiled the T cell repertoires of approximately 700 subjects by immunosequencing and related them to cytomegalovirus serostatus. The study was designed to test whether signatures of past pathogen exposure could be identified by cataloging public T cell receptors. General findings and caveats noted by the study authors: In a later analysis, HLA-associated TCR beta chains showed more clonal expansion and lower generation probabilities than non-associated chains that were equally common. Presence/absence analyses assumed roughly uniform sequencing depth across donors, an assumption that may not hold. Specific HLA alleles were associated with roughly 16,000 TCR beta sequences at a false discovery rate of 0.05 in a later analysis. The earlier analysis of approximately 590 of the donors excluded about 16 rarely observed V segments, including chromosome 9 orphons, because counts were too low. A cluster of highly shared sequence variants was judged likely to represent a technical artifact of the sequencing pipeline. According to a later genetic analysis, donors in an Asian-associated ancestry cluster had fewer N-insertions in productive TCRs than the approximately 670-donor mean. In vitro tests confirmed that a few of the cytomegalovirus-associated TCR beta chains recognize cytomegalovirus antigens. According to the authors, the approach could potentially be generalized to other disease states and immunological phenotypes. Only TCR beta chains were sequenced in this cohort, and the absence of alpha or paired-chain data limited detectable features. Because some donors lacked HLA typing at each locus, the association tests relied only on the typed subset. A later genetic analysis associated a missense DCLRE1C variant with V-gene and J-gene trimming of TCR beta chains, and an independent cohort replicated the association. A further reported finding was that TCR beta sequences accurately predicted the HLA-A and HLA-B alleles for most subjects in the first cohort. In both the original and validation cohorts, the classifier was reported to diagnose cytomegalovirus status with high specificity and sensitivity. According to a later analysis, most CMV-associated TCR beta chains appeared to be HLA-restricted, and the HLA associations seemed to be driven largely by CMV exposure. Most TCR sequences were seen in very few donors, while some public TCRs were found in many individuals. The study listed 164 TCR beta chains as associated with cytomegalovirus. Some IMGT-functional V segments, including TRBV6-2 and TRBV6-3, could not be told apart with the 87-base-pair reads, so those segments were excluded. A later analysis reported that several top co-occurrence clusters appeared linked to parvovirus B19, influenza, CMV and Epstein-Barr virus. When HLA alleles, especially DR and DQ, strongly co-occurred, attributing TCR associations to individual alleles was difficult. Correlated functional status among segregating V segments might be attributable to linkage disequilibrium, but an unknown experimental factor could not be ruled out. The only immune exposure information available for the cohort was CMV serostatus. According to a later analysis, TCR association rates differed among HLA loci, with DRB1 alleles showing the most associated TCRs and HLA-C alleles showing the fewest. Broadly in line with IMGT annotations, most TCR beta V segments showed up in productive rearrangements about 87% or about 30% of the time in an earlier analysis of approximately 600 of the donors.

From the cysteine up to the phenylalanine, the CDR3 has a length of 14 residues. CDR3 DNA is the only sequence kept; it has 42 bases, read in frame from the first base. CDR1 is given as SGHRS and CDR2 as YFSETQ, both from the germline V gene. V is reduced by 3 bases and J by 11 bases, leaving a spacing of 20 bases between them. The cohort was made up of 666 healthy bone marrow donors. All cohort members were sampled while nominally healthy, although unrecorded immune exposures were likely present. The donor was CMV seronegative and belonged to the group of 352 seronegative cohort members. Every donor gave a peripheral blood sample, and the peripheral blood mononuclear cells from that sample were used for TCR beta sequencing. Genomic DNA was extracted from the blood cell samples with the Qiagen DNeasy Blood Extraction Kit. Turning to this clone: Its binding antigen is unknown. Base quality data are lacking; no much larger clone is found one base away.

Library method: the immunoSEQ multiplex PCR assay. A mixture of 60 forward primers for TCR Vbeta segments and 13 reverse primers for TCR Jbeta segments was used in the multiplex PCR. The CDR3 region of rearranged TCR beta genes was amplified from genomic DNA with a multiplex PCR assay. The amplified TCR beta libraries were sequenced on the Illumina HiSeq System as 87-base-pair reads. As for how the authors treated the data: In a later analysis, some 80 million unique TCR beta chains were counted across the roughly 670 repertoires, and roughly 11 million of these chains were shared by at least two donors. Raw reads were error-corrected and collapsed into unique sequences with a nearest-neighbor algorithm that merged closely related sequences to remove PCR and sequencing errors. Alignment of CDR3 sequences to IMGT reference sequences was used to assign V, D and J gene segments. For a sequence to be retained, a match of at least six nucleotides was required to both a V gene segment and a J gene segment. Rearrangements were called productive when the CDR3 lacked stop codons and stayed in frame with V and J; all others were non-productive. CDR3 was defined according to IMGT convention as the region running from the second conserved V-encoded cysteine to the conserved J-encoded phenylalanine. In an earlier analysis of 550 to 650 of the donors, sequences lacking an unambiguous match to a single V gene segment were excluded. An earlier analysis of fewer than 650 of the donors classified V segments as functional when productive rearrangements were above 56.7% and as segregating when the standard deviation between donors was above 5%. A statistical classification framework was built for diagnosing cytomegalovirus status from the catalog of TCR beta chain sequences. In a later analysis, V and J genes were assigned by comparing TCR nucleotide sequences against IMGT/GENE-DB human TR gene sequences. Using the TCRdist pipeline, a later analysis assigned CDR3 sequences along with most-parsimonious VDJ recombination scenarios. In a later analysis, each TCR beta chain was defined by its CDR3 amino acid sequence together with its V-gene family, and reads without a unique V-gene family were excluded. A later analysis removed 500 to 600 highly shared, low-generation-probability nucleotide sequences to deal with suspected cross-contamination and a sequencing artifact. A later analysis calculated a clonal expansion index for each public chain from normalized within-repertoire ranks of inferred template counts. In a later analysis, generation probabilities were computed using a VDJ recombination model fitted to out-of-frame rearrangements, and the results were checked against IGoR. In a later analysis, TCR-TCR, TCR-HLA and TCR-CMV co-occurrence was scored with hypergeometric tests, and a repertoire-size bias correction was applied to TCR pairs. In a later analysis, false discovery rates were estimated by permuting HLA or CMV assignments 20 times. In a later analysis, co-occurring TCRs were grouped with DBSCAN, and TCRdist sequence similarity was added when clustering was performed within HLA-allele-positive subsets. For co-occurrence clustering, repertoires with fewer than 30,000 or more than 120,000 public chains were excluded, along with four or five repertoires with anomalous nucleotide sharing. What TCRdb holds here is the immuneACCESS table cut down to in-frame rearrangements. Part of the clones is not present; checked against another copy, under half of the missing clones reflect an unresolved V gene, and the others are unexplained. The DNA gave D and trimming, while V, J and clone size come from that table. The table for this sample lists over 150,000 clones; 68% of them were counted only once. Jointly, the top ten make up less than 1.5% of the sample.

The sequence was obtained from a man in his forties or fifties in good health and CMV-seronegative. Input material: PBMCs. The sequence is built from TRBV5-1 and TRBJ1-1; the D gene is perhaps TRBD1, from 5 matching bases. The CDR3 region has the sequence CASSWAPGSQDAFF. The nucleotide sequence reads TGCGCCAGCAGCTGGGCCCCAGGGTCTCAGGACGCTTTCTTT.